This record covers a single T cell receptor (beta chain). The data derive from a study of blood T cell repertoires in COVID-19. Study as a whole: From the United States, Italy and Spain came samples of acute and convalescent COVID-19.

Original methodology: Reference gene primer amplification gave estimated nucleated cell counts. Sequencing was performed with immunoSEQ multiplex PCR; in TCRdb, only in-frame clones are kept and a portion is missing. V, J and clone size were drawn from that table, and D and trimming were deduced from the DNA. The table lists 35,000 to 45,000 clones, about 77% of them singletons. Germline CDR1 reads SGHTA; CDR2 reads FQGTGA. The CDR3 spans 13 residues. V was clipped by 5 bases and J by 3 bases, with 7 bases between them. This sequence joins TRBV7-3 and TRBJ2-2; D possibly corresponds to TRBD1 (5 bases). Sequencing was done on a sample of peripheral blood. The sequence derives from a woman aged 70 to 79 with acute or convalescent COVID-19. The CDR3 DNA sequence: TGTGCCAGCAGCCCAGGGTACACCGGGGAGCTGTTTTTT. This translates into CASSPGYTGELFF.